This TCR beta chain was documented in a study of blood T cell repertoires in COVID-19. V was pared by 5 bases and J by 0 bases, with 4 bases of the junction left unmatched. The CDR3 consists of 14 residues. Germline V gene sequence: CDR1 SGHRS, CDR2 YFSETQ. In the original workflow: Amplifying reference gene primers gave estimates of nucleated cell counts. Data came from immunoSEQ multiplex PCR; TCRdb stores just in-frame clones and leaves some out. The V and J calls and the clone size are those of that table, but D and trimming were determined from the DNA. This table holds 130,000 to 150,000 clones, 85% to 90% found once.

The TCR was taken from a human donor in a cohort sampled during active COVID-19. V gene TRBV5-1 combines with J gene TRBJ1-1; TRBD1 matches 7 bases. The specimen sequenced was peripheral blood. The CDR3 here is CASSSDRVNTEAFF. In DNA form, the CDR3 reads TGCGCCAGCAGTTCCGACAGGGTGAACACTGAAGCTTTCTTT.